This entry is about one T cell receptor (beta chain). Its antigen is unknown. The sample comes from a study of cytomegalovirus exposure and HLA in healthy donors. Overall study: Of the donors genotyped, approximately 430 in all, about 76% fell in the Caucasian-associated ancestry cluster.

PCR amplification relied on 60 Vbeta primers (plus 13 Jbeta primers). Original processing methods: The authors later counted approximately 80 million unique TCR beta chains, 9 million to 14 million of them shared. Sequenced by immunoSEQ multiplex PCR; TCRdb stores in-frame clones only, minus some. The V and J calls and clone size come from that table; D and trimming were worked out from the DNA. The data hold approximately 170,000 clones, with roughly 85% observed a single time. Study-level results: Earlier analysis found most TCR beta V segments productive about 87% or about 30% of the time. With DRB1 most and HLA-C fewest, TCR association rates differed between HLA loci in a later analysis.

V lost 5 bases to trimming and J lost 4 bases; unmatched junction nucleotides: 12. CDR3 length equals 16 residues. Germline assignment: CDR1 MDHEN and CDR2 SYDVKM. The TCR comes from a boy aged 2-9 years in good health and CMV-seronegative. The sequenced material came from PBMCs. J is TRBJ1-2 and V is TRBV28, with 8 bases aligning to TRBD1. The CDR3 nucleotides read TGTGCCAGCAGTCCACCCGGACAGGGTCTGGGCTATGGCTACACCTTC. Its protein product is CASSPPGQGLGYGYTF.